These T cell receptor beta chains were read from a single sample in a study of early T cells in non-severe SARS-CoV-2 infection. TCRdb reprocessed the 5' RACE reads with MiXCR, giving one entry per CDR3 protein. The data contain around 78,000 distinct CDR3 sequences, around 10% of them singletons. The sample was whole blood, taken at baseline. These receptors all come from an adult who was a healthcare worker with PCR-confirmed SARS-CoV-2 infection or an uninfected control (not recorded which). The CDR3 runs from the conserved cysteine through the conserved F or W. A D gene is named only where the DNA matches it firmly. Clone sizes are given selectively: once, few, many, or a class where the clone is expanded.

>TRBV6-1|TRBJ1-1|many|.
TGTGCCAGCAGTGAAGGTACGGACTTCACTGAAGCTTTCTTT
CASSEGTDFTEAFF
>TRBV7-2|TRBJ1-2|many|.
TGTGCCAGCAGCTCGCCAGGGAGGATTCTCTATGGCTACACCTTC
CASSSPGRILYGYTF
>TRBV12-5|TRBJ2-7|few|TRBD1
TGTGCTAGTGGTTTGCCCGAGACAGGGAAGTACGAGCAGTACTTC
CASGLPETGKYEQYF
>TRBV5-6|TRBJ2-1|.|TRBD1
TGTGCCAGCAGTCTTCCCGGGACAGGGAACAATGAGCAGTTCTTC
CASSLPGTGNNEQFF
>TRBV9|TRBJ2-3|many|.
TGTGCCAGCAGCGTAGCAAGCGGCAGGGGAGATACGCAGTATTTT
CASSVASGRGDTQYF
>TRBV3-1|TRBJ2-2|.|.
TGTGCCAGCAGCCAAATGCCAGGAAGCGGCGGGGAGCTGTTTTTT
CASSQMPGSGGELFF
>TRBV7-9|TRBJ1-2|few|.
TGTGCGTTGACCGACCCAGGCTACACCTTC
CALTDPGYTF
>TRBV6-5|TRBJ2-7|.|.
TGTGCCACCGCACCGTCAGGGGCCACGACCTACGAGCAGTACTTC
CATAPSGATTYEQYF
>TRBV20-1|TRBJ2-3|few|TRBD2
TGCAGTGCTAGAGGGTCTTCGGGACTAGCGGGGGCGGGGAGCACAGATACGCAGTATTTT
CSARGSSGLAGAGSTDTQYF
>TRBV5-1|TRBJ2-1|.|.
TGCGCCAGCAGAGTTACTCTGGATGAGCAGTTCTTC
CASRVTLDEQFF
>TRBV7-9|TRBJ2-7|many|.
TGTGCCAGCAGCTTAGACAGGGTGGTAGACTACGAGCAGTACTTC
CASSLDRVVDYEQYF
>TRBV5-1|TRBJ1-1|.|.
TGCGCCAGCAGCTTAGGGAATCAGGACACTGAAGCTTTCTTT
CASSLGNQDTEAFF
>TRBV6-6|TRBJ2-7|many|.
TGTGCCAGCAACATCGACAGGTCTTTCTACGAGCAGTACTTC
CASNIDRSFYEQYF
>TRBV18|TRBJ1-6|.|.
TGTGCCAGCTCAGCTACAGGTCCAAGCTCCTATAATTCACCCCTCCACTTT
CASSATGPSSYNSPLHF
>TRBV12-3/TRBV12-4|TRBJ2-3|.|.
TGTGCCAGCAGCCCGACAGGAGACCCCACAGATACGCAGTATTTT
CASSPTGDPTDTQYF
>TRBV11-2|TRBJ1-1|few|.
TGTGCCAGCAGCTTAGTAGGGGCGGGCCCTGAAGCTTTCTTT
CASSLVGAGPEAFF
>TRBV9|TRBJ2-1|few|.
TGTGCCAGCAGCCGGACGGGGGCCTACAATGAGCAGTTCTTC
CASSRTGAYNEQFF
>TRBV25-1|TRBJ2-3|.|TRBD2
TGTGCCAGCGCCGTTATCGAGACTAGCCCGCGGGAGTTT
CASAVIETSPREF
>TRBV7-8|TRBJ1-5|few|.
TGTGCCAGCAGCCATTCCAGGGATAGTCAGCCCCAGCATTTT
CASSHSRDSQPQHF
>TRBV5-4|TRBJ1-1|few|.
TGTGCCAGCAGCTTGGGTCAGGGGAGGACTGAAGCTTTCTTT
CASSLGQGRTEAFF
>TRBV20-1|TRBJ2-7|many|.
TGCAGTGCTAGTAGTCACGGGGACTCCTACGAGCAGTACTTC
CSASSHGDSYEQYF
>TRBV5-4|TRBJ2-1|few|.
TGTGCCAGCAGCCAATTACTAGGCCCAGGGGATGAGCAGTTCTTC
CASSQLLGPGDEQFF
>TRBV6-2/TRBV6-3|TRBJ1-1|.|.
TGTGCCAGCCATGCGAGGGGATACACTGAAGCTTTCTTT
CASHARGYTEAFF
>TRBV30|TRBJ2-3|many|.
TGTGCCTGGATTACAAGGGGTCACACAGATACGCAGTATTTT
CAWITRGHTDTQYF
>TRBV29-1|TRBJ1-4|many|TRBD1
TGCAGCGTTGGGGGATCCGGGACAGGGGAAAAACTGTTTTTT
CSVGGSGTGEKLFF
>TRBV5-1|TRBJ2-3|few|TRBD1
TGCGCCAGCAGCTTGACGTCGGACAGGGGTGGGACAGATACGCAGTATTTT
CASSLTSDRGGTDTQYF
>TRBV3-1|TRBJ2-3|.|TRBD2
TGTGCCAGCAGCCAAGATGCCCCTAGCGGGTTTAGCACAGATACGCAGTATTTT
CASSQDAPSGFSTDTQYF
>TRBV3-1|TRBJ1-4|.|.
TGTGCCAGCAGCCCGGACGGTGAAAAACTGTTTTTT
CASSPDGEKLFF